Below, 9 T cell receptor beta chains from the same sample are listed, as sequenced in a study of blood T cell repertoires in COVID-19. The data were produced by immunoSEQ multiplex PCR, yet TCRdb's version contains in-frame clones alone and is incomplete. The table records about 90,000 clones, roughly nine tenths of them present only once. What was sequenced was peripheral blood. The receptors come from a man aged 50-60 years with COVID-19, enrolled during active disease.

V and J are TRBV6-6 and TRBJ1-6, with no clear D. The V and J ends lost 5 bases and 5 bases respectively, with 19 bases between them. The CDR3 consists of 17 residues. Germline V gene lookup returns CDR1 MNHNY and CDR2 SVGAGI (reference sequence). CDR3 in amino acids: CASSRSSFREDNSPLHF. DNA for the CDR3: TGTGCCAGCAGTAGATCCTCTTTTAGGGAGGATAATTCACCCCTCCACTTT.

The chain couples TRBV2 to TRBJ2-3; D unclear. Germline V gene lookup returns CDR1 SNHLY and CDR2 FYNNEI. The CDR3 sequence is 16 residues long. The V end lost 0 bases, the J end lost 0 bases, and 10 bases lay between the germline ends. As DNA, the CDR3 is TGTGCCAGCAGTGAAGCGTGGCTCTCTAGCACAGATACGCAGTATTTT. Amino acids: CASSEAWLSSTDTQYF.

The genes are TRBV24-1 and TRBJ1-2, with D unclear. The CDR3 sequence is 16 residues long. Per germline, CDR1 KGHDR and CDR2 SFDVKD. Trimming took off 3 bases at V and 2 bases at J, with 15 bases between the two ends. In DNA form, the CDR3 reads TGTGCCACCAGTGATCCCCGCGGACTTGAGAACTATGGCTACACCTTC. This encodes CATSDPRGLENYGYTF.

V is TRBV24-1 and J is TRBJ2-2; D not certain. Per germline, CDR1 KGHDR and CDR2 SFDVKD. V was trimmed by 6 bases and J by 0 bases, leaving 10 bases between them. The CDR3 totals 15 residues. The CDR3 is CATSLGRTNTGELFF. The CDR3 DNA is TGTGCCACCAGTCTGGGCCGGACGAACACCGGGGAGCTGTTTTTT.

V gene TRBV9 combines with J gene TRBJ1-1, with 10 nucleotides matching TRBD1. Trimming removed 2 bases from V and 3 bases from J; junction bases left unmatched: 13. CDR1 and CDR2 from the germline V gene are SGDLS and YYNGEE. The CDR3 is made up of 18 amino acids. The chain's CDR3 is CASSVATGGAGKDTEAFF. CDR3 nucleotide sequence: TGTGCCAGCAGCGTGGCGACAGGGGGCGCCGGTAAGGACACTGAAGCTTTCTTT.

V gene TRBV5-1 combines with J gene TRBJ2-5; 9 bases line up with TRBD1. Germline CDR1 reads SGHRS; CDR2 reads YFSETQ. This CDR3 has 16 amino acids. The trim removed 0 bases at V and 4 bases at J, leaving 7 bases unmatched. CDR3 coding DNA: TGCGCCAGCAGCTTGGAACCGGGACAGGGTGCAGAGACCCAGTACTTC. Amino acid sequence: CASSLEPGQGAETQYF.

J is TRBJ2-5 and V is TRBV5-8; maybe TRBD2 (6 bases). V lost 1 base, J lost 2 bases, and 12 bases lay in between. There are 15 residues in the CDR3. CDR1 and CDR2 (germline): SGHTS, YDEGEE. CDR3 in DNA: TGTGCCAGCAGCTTGAATGGAGGGGTACAAGAGACCCAGTACTTC. Translation gives CASSLNGGVQETQYF. The complete variable domain, with remaining parts taken from reference TRBV5-8 and TRBJ2-5, reads EAGVTQSPTHLIKTRGQQATLRCSPISGHTSVYWYQQALGLGLQFLLWYDEGEERNRGNFPPRFSGRQFPNYSSELNVNALELEDSALYLCASSLNGGVQETQYFGPGTRLLVL.

This chain connects TRBV27 to TRBJ1-2, with D perhaps TRBD1 (5 bases). Trimming removed 6 bases at V and 1 base at J, with 9 bases between. From germline, CDR1 is MNHEY and CDR2 SMNVEV (reference sequence). The CDR3 runs to 13 residues. CDR3 residues: CASSYDSNYGYTF. CDR3 bases: TGTGCCAGCAGCTACGACAGTAACTATGGCTACACCTTC.

The chain joins TRBV19 to TRBJ1-5; TRBD1 matches at 7 bases. CDR3 length equals 15 residues. The germline V gene has CDR1 LNHDA and CDR2 SQIVND (reference sequence). Trimming cost V 5 bases and J 0 bases; bases outside gene matches: 4. The CDR3 DNA reads as TGTGCCAGTAGTTCGACAGGGTATAGCAATCAGCCCCAGCATTTT. This encodes CASSSTGYSNQPQHF.